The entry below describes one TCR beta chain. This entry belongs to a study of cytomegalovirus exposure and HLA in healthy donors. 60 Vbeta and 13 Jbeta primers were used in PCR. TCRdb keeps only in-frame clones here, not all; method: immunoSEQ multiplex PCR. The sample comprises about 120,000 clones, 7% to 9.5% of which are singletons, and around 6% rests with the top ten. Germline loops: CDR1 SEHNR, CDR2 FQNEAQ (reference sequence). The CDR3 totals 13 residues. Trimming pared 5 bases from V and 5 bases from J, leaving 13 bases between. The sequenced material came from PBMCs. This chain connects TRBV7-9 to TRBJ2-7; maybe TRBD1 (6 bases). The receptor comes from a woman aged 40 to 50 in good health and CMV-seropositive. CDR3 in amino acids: CASSPDRFHEQYF. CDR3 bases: TGTGCCAGCAGCCCTGACAGGTTTCACGAGCAGTACTTC.